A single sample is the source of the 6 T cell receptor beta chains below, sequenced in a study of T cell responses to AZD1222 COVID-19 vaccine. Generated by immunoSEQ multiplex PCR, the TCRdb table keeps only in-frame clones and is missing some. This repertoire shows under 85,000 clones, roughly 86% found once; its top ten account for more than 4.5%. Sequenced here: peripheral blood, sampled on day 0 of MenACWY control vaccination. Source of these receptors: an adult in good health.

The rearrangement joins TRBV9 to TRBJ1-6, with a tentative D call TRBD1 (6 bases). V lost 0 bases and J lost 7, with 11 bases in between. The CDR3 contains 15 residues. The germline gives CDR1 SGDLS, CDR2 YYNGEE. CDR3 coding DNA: TGTGCCAGCAGCGTAGAACAGGGAGGGAATTCACCCCTCCACTTT. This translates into CASSVEQGGNSPLHF.

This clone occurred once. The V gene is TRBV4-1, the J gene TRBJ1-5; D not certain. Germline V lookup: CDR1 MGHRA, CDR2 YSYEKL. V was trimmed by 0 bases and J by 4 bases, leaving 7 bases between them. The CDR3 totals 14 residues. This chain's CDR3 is CASSQDAGNQPQHF. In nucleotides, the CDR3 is TGCGCCAGCAGCCAAGATGCGGGAAATCAGCCCCAGCATTTT.

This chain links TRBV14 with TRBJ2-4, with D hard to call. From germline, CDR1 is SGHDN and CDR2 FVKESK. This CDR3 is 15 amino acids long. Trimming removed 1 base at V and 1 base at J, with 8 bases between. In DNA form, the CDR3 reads TGTGCCAGCAGCCAAGGCAGTTTCGCCAAAAACATTCAGTACTTC. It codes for CASSQGSFAKNIQYF.

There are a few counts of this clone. CDR3: CASSQVGIYEQYF. The CDR3 DNA reads TGTGCCAGCAGCCAAGTGGGAATCTACGAGCAGTACTTC. V gene TRBV3-1 (or the pseudogene TRBV3-2) combines with J gene TRBJ2-7; D unclear. The germline V and J ends were trimmed by 1 base and 3 bases, with 7 bases remaining between them. The CDR3 has 13 amino acids. Germline V gene lookup returns CDR1 LGHDT and CDR2 YNNKEL (reference sequence).

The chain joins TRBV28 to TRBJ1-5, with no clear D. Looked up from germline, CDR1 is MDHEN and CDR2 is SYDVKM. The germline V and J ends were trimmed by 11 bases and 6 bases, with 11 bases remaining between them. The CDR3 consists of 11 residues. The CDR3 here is CASSGTQPQHF. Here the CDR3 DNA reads TGTGCCTCCAGCGGCACTCAGCCCCAGCATTTT.

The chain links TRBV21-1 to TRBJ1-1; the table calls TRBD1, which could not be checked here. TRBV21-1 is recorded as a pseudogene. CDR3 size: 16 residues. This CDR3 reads CASSTTRTEMNTEAFF. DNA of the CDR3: TGTGCCAGCAGCACTACCCGGACAGAGATGAACACTGAAGCTTTCTTT.